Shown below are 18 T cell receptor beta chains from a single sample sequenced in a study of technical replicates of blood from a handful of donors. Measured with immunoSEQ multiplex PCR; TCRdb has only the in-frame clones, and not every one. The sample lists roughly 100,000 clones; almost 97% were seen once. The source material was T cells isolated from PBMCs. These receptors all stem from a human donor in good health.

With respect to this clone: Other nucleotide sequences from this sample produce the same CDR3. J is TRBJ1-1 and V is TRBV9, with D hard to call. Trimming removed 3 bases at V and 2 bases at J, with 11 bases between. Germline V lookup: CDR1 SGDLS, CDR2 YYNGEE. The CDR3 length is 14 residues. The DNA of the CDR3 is TGTGCCAGCAGCGGAACCGGGGTAAACACTGAAGCTTTCTTT. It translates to CASSGTGVNTEAFF.

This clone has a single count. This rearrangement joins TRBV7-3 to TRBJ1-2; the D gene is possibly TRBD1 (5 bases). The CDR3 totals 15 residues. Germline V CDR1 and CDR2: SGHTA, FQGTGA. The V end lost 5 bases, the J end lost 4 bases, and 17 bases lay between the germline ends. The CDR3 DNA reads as TGTGCCAGCAGCACAAACGGGGGTCTGAGCTATGGCTACACCTTC. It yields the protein CASSTNGGLSYGYTF.

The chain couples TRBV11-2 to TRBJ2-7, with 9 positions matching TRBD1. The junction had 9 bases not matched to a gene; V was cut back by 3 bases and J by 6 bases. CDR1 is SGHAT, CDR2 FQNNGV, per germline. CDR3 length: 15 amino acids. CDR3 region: CASSLGTGYVGEQYF. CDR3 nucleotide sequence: TGTGCCAGCAGCTTGGGGACAGGGTACGTTGGCGAGCAGTACTTC.

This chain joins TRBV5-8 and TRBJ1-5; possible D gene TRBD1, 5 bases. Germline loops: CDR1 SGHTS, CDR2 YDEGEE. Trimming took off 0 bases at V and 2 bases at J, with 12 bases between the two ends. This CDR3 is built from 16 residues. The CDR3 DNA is TGTGCCAGCAGCTTGGCCTGGGGGGGACGCAATCAGCCCCAGCATTTT. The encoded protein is CASSLAWGGRNQPQHF. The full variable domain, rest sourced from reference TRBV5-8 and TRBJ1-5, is EAGVTQSPTHLIKTRGQQATLRCSPISGHTSVYWYQQALGLGLQFLLWYDEGEERNRGNFPPRFSGRQFPNYSSELNVNALELEDSALYLCASSLAWGGRNQPQHFGDGTRLSIL.

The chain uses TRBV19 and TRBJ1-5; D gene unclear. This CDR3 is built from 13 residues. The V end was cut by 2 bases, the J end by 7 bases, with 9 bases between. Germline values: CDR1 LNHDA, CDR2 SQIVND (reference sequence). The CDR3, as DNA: TGTGCCAGTAGTATAAAATCAGGACAGCCCCAGCATTTT. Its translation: CASSIKSGQPQHF.

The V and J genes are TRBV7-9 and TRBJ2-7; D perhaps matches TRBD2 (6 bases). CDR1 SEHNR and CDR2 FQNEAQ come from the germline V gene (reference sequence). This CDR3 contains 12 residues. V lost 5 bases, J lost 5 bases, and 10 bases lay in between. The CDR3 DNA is TGTGCCAGCAGCCCCAGGAGGGACGAGCAGTACTTC. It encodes CASSPRRDEQYF.

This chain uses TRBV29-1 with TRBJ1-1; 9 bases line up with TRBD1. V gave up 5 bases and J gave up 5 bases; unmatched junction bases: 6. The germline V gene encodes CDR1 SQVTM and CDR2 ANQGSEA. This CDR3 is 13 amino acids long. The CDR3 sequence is CSVIQGAVTEAFF. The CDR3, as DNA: TGCAGCGTTATACAGGGGGCTGTTACTGAAGCTTTCTTT.

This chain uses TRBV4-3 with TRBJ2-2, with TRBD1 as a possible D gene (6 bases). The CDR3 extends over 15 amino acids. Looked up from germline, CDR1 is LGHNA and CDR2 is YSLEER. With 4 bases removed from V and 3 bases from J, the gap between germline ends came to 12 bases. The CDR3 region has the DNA TGCGCCAGCAGCCGGCTGACAGGTTACACCGGGGAGCTGTTTTTT. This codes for CASSRLTGYTGELFF.

CDR3 sequence: CAWSANLDTYSSYEQYF. The CDR3 DNA reads as TGTGCCTGGAGTGCCAACCTGGACACCTATAGCTCCTACGAGCAGTACTTC. The V and J genes are TRBV30 and TRBJ2-7, with D possibly matching TRBD1 (5 bases). The CDR3 is 17 amino acids. V lost 1 base and J 0 bases, leaving 19 bases between the germline ends. CDR1 and CDR2 (germline): GTSNPN, SVGIG (reference sequence).

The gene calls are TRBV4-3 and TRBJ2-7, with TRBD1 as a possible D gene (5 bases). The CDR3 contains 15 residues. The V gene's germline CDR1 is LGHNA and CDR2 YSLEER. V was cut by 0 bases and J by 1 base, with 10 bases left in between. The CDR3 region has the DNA TGCGCCAGCAGCCAAGAGGCAGGGTGGTCCTACGAGCAGTACTTC. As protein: CASSQEAGWSYEQYF.

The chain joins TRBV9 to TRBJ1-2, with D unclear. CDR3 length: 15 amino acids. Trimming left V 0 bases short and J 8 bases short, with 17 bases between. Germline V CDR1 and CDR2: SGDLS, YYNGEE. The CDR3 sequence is CASSVELGSKRGYTF. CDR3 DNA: TGTGCCAGCAGCGTAGAATTAGGCAGCAAGCGGGGCTACACCTTC.

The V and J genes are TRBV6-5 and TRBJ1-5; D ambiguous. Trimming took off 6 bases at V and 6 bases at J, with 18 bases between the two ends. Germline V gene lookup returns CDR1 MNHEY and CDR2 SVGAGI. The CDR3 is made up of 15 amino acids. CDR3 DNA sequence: TGTGCCAGCAGCCGTGATAATGCAGATCGTCAGCCCCAGCATTTT. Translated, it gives CASSRDNADRQPQHF.

CDR3 sequence: CASRPVAGANEKLFF. The CDR3 DNA sequence: TGTGCCAGTAGGCCTGTGGCAGGGGCGAATGAAAAACTGTTTTTT. V gene TRBV19 combines with J gene TRBJ1-4; perhaps TRBD1 as D (6 bases). The germline gives CDR1 LNHDA, CDR2 SQIVND (reference sequence). Trimming took 6 bases from V and 5 from J, leaving 16 bases between them. CDR3 size: 15 residues.

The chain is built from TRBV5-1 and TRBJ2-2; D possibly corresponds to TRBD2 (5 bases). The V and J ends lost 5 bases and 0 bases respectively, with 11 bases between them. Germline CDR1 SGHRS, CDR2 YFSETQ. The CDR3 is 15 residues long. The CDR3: CASRPGVTNTGELFF. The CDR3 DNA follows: TGCGCCAGCAGACCCGGGGTGACGAACACCGGGGAGCTGTTTTTT.

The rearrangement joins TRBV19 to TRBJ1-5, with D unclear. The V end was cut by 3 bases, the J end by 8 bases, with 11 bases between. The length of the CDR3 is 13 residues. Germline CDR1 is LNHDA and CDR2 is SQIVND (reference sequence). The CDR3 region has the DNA TGTGCCAGTAGTATTCGGGCGGGAGAGCCCCAGCATTTT. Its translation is CASSIRAGEPQHF.

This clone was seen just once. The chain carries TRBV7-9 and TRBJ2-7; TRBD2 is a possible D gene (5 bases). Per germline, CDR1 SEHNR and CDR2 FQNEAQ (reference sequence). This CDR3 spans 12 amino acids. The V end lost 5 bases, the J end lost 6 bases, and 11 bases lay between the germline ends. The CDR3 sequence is CASSPGLFEQYF. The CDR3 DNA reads TGTGCCAGCAGCCCAGGACTTTTCGAGCAGTACTTC.

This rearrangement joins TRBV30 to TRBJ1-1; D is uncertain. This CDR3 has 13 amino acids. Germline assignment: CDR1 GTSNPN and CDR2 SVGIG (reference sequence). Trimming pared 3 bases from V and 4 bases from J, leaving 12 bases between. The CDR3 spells CAWSRGWSTEAFF. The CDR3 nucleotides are TGTGCCTGGAGCCGAGGGTGGAGCACTGAAGCTTTCTTT.

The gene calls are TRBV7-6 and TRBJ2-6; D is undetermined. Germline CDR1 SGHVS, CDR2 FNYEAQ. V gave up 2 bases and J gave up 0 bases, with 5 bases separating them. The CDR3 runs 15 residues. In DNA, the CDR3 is TGTGCCAGCAGCTTACAATTCTCTGGGGCCAACGTCCTGACTTTC. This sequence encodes CASSLQFSGANVLTF.